Following are 26 T cell receptor beta chains from one sample sequenced in a study of blood T cell repertoires in COVID-19. Profiled with immunoSEQ multiplex PCR; TCRdb holds only in-frame clones, not every one. This table holds about 420,000 clones, about 90% found once. Sample: peripheral blood. All receptors derive from a man aged 18 to 35 with COVID-19, enrolled during active disease.

V gene TRBV13 combines with J gene TRBJ1-3; perhaps TRBD1 as D (5 bases). The germline V and J ends were trimmed by 3 bases and 0 bases, with 9 bases remaining between them. The CDR3 is 15 amino acids. Germline V CDR1 and CDR2: PRHDT, FYEKMQ (reference sequence). DNA of the CDR3: TGTGCCAGCAGCTTGTACAGGTCCTCTGGAAACACCATATATTTT. Translated: CASSLYRSSGNTIYF. The whole variable domain, remainder taken from reference TRBV13 and TRBJ1-3, is AAGVIQSPRHLIKEKRETATLKCYPIPRHDTVYWYQQGPGQDPQFLISFYEKMQSDKGSIPDRFSAQQFSDYHSELNMSSLELGDSALYFCASSLYRSSGNTIYFGEGSWLTVV.

This chain links TRBV5-4 with TRBJ1-1; D might be TRBD1 (5 bases). V lost 4 bases and J 5 bases, leaving 21 bases between the germline ends. CDR1 SGHNT and CDR2 YYREEE come from the germline V gene (reference sequence). The CDR3 runs to 16 residues. CDR3 DNA sequence: TGTGCCAGCAGCCCAACGGTTGGAGGGGCGAAGACTGAAGCTTTCTTT. Translated, it gives CASSPTVGGAKTEAFF.

There are a few counts of this clone. The V and J genes are TRBV6-4 and TRBJ2-3; D possibly corresponds to TRBD2 (7 bases). This CDR3 contains 14 residues. V was shortened by 2 bases and J by 2 bases, with 8 bases between the two germline ends. Germline-derived CDR1 and CDR2 are MRHNA and SNTAGT. CDR3 DNA sequence: TGTGCCAGCAGTGACGGGGGGGCCACAGATACGCAGTATTTT. Translation gives CASSDGGATDTQYF.

The chain joins TRBV5-1 to TRBJ1-4; TRBD1 is a possible D gene (6 bases). V was pared by 0 bases and J by 5 bases, with 11 bases between. The germline gives CDR1 SGHRS, CDR2 YFSETQ. The CDR3 totals 15 residues. The CDR3 DNA reads as TGCGCCAGCAGCTTGGTCGGGGGGCCGAATGAAAAACTGTTTTTT. Its translation is CASSLVGGPNEKLFF.

This clone was seen only a few times. V gene TRBV2 combines with J gene TRBJ1-3; 8 bases map to TRBD1. Looked up from germline, CDR1 is SNHLY and CDR2 is FYNNEI. Trimming took 6 bases from V and 2 from J; bases not matched to a gene: 6. The CDR3 has 15 residues. CDR3 DNA: TGTGCCAGCAGCCAACAGGGGGTGGCTGGAAACACCATATATTTT. Protein: CASSQQGVAGNTIYF.

The chain carries TRBV6-2 or TRBV6-3 and TRBJ2-7; 11 bases agree with TRBD2. V trimming: 2 bases; J trimming: 7 bases; junction bases outside the gene matches: 16. CDR3 length: 18 residues. Germline V gene sequence: CDR1 MNHEY, CDR2 SVGEGT. CDR3 loop: CASSYERTSGPLLREQYF. The DNA of the CDR3 is TGTGCCAGCAGTTACGAACGGACTAGCGGGCCCCTATTAAGGGAGCAGTACTTC.

The genes are TRBV28 and TRBJ1-4; 7 positions agree with TRBD1. Germline V gene lookup returns CDR1 MDHEN and CDR2 SYDVKM. Germline trimming cut 5 bases from V and 5 bases from J; bases unmatched to any gene: 5. The CDR3 contains 14 residues. The CDR3 nucleotides are TGTGCCAGCAGTCTCGGGACAGAGAATGAAAAACTGTTTTTT. Its protein product is CASSLGTENEKLFF.

CDR3 amino acids: CASSLGTYEYF. The CDR3, as DNA: TGTGCCAGCAGTTTAGGCACCTATGAATACTTC. J is TRBJ2-7 and V is TRBV12-3 or TRBV12-4; the D is unclear. V was pared by 1 base and J by 13 bases, with 11 bases between. The CDR3 totals 11 residues.

V and J are TRBV6-5 and TRBJ1-2, with D perhaps matching TRBD1 (6 bases). The germline V gene encodes CDR1 MNHEY and CDR2 SVGAGI. The CDR3 runs 14 residues. Trimming stripped 6 bases from V and 0 bases from J, with 11 bases between. CDR3 nucleotide sequence: TGTGCCAGCAGGAAACAGGGTCCTAACTATGGCTACACCTTC. It specifies CASRKQGPNYGYTF.

The chain combines TRBV6-6 with TRBJ1-6, with D possibly being TRBD1 (5 bases). This CDR3 region has 16 residues. CDR1 MNHNY and CDR2 SVGAGI come from the germline V gene (reference sequence). Between the trimmed V and J ends, which lost 5 bases and 3 bases, there was a span of 14 bases. The CDR3 protein is CASSRTRDSYNSPLHF. In DNA, the CDR3 is TGTGCCAGCAGTCGAACGCGAGACAGCTATAATTCACCCCTCCACTTT.

The V gene is TRBV27, the J gene TRBJ2-2; 8 nucleotides match TRBD1. The CDR3 contains 15 residues. Germline V lookup: CDR1 MNHEY, CDR2 SMNVEV (reference sequence). The trim removed 9 bases at V and 5 bases at J, leaving 11 bases unmatched. The CDR3 bases are TGTGCCAGTAGTGACAGGGGCACTGGAACCGGGGAGCTGTTTTTT. Residues: CASSDRGTGTGELFF.

The J gene is TRBJ1-1, the V gene TRBV5-1; D might be TRBD1 (5 bases). The CDR3 contains 16 residues. CDR1 SGHRS and CDR2 YFSETQ come from the germline V gene. With 0 bases removed from V and 1 base from J, the gap between germline ends came to 13 bases. CDR3 loop: CASSLASRGWNTEAFF. The CDR3 nucleotides are TGCGCCAGCAGCTTGGCAAGTCGGGGGTGGAACACTGAAGCTTTCTTT. Using reference TRBV5-1 and TRBJ1-1 for the parts outside the CDR3, the full variable domain is KAGVTQTPRYLIKTRGQQVTLSCSPISGHRSVSWYQQTPGQGLQFLFEYFSETQRNKGNFPGRFSGRQFSNSRSEMNVSTLELGDSALYLCASSLASRGWNTEAFFGQGTRLTVV.

V gene TRBV6-5 combines with J gene TRBJ2-5; D may be TRBD1 (5 bases). Germline V gene data show CDR1 as MNHEY and CDR2 as SVGAGI. The CDR3 runs to 14 residues. V was clipped by 6 bases and J by 0 bases, with 11 bases between them. Written as DNA, the CDR3 is TGTGCCAGCAGGCCTTCAGGGAACCAAGAGACCCAGTACTTC. This codes for CASRPSGNQETQYF.

The J gene is TRBJ2-7, the V gene TRBV7-2, with a tentative D call TRBD1 (6 bases). This CDR3 contains 15 residues. V gave up 5 bases and J gave up 3 bases, with 17 bases separating them. Germline V gene lookup returns CDR1 SGHTA and CDR2 FQGNSA. The CDR3 DNA reads as TGTGCCAGCAGCCCCAGGGGCGGGCGATTCTACGAGCAGTACTTC. This translates into CASSPRGGRFYEQYF.

V usage is TRBV11-2 and J usage is TRBJ2-7, with D maybe TRBD1 (6 bases). V lost 1 base and J 1 base, leaving 11 bases between the germline ends. The CDR3 totals 15 residues. Germline assignment: CDR1 SGHAT and CDR2 FQNNGV. CDR3 in amino acids: CASSLVGAWSYEQYF. The CDR3 DNA follows: TGTGCCAGCAGCTTAGTGGGGGCTTGGTCCTACGAGCAGTACTTC.

This clone was picked up one time. V usage is TRBV11-2 and J usage is TRBJ1-2; 12 bases align to TRBD1. V lost 6 bases and J lost 7; bases outside the gene matches: 9. Germline lookup yields CDR1 SGHAT and CDR2 FQNNGV. The CDR3 spans 15 residues. The CDR3, as DNA: TGTGCCAGCAGGCAACCCGGGACAGGGGGCTCTGGCTACACCTTC. As protein: CASRQPGTGGSGYTF.

The chain employs TRBV9 and TRBJ2-1; 10 nucleotides match TRBD2. The CDR3 length is 16 residues. CDR1 is SGDLS and CDR2 is YYNGEE in the germline V gene. Germline trimming cut 0 bases from V and 10 bases from J; bases unmatched to any gene: 10. The CDR3 DNA sequence: TGTGCCAGCAGCGTAGGTTTCCCTAGCGGGAGCCGGGAGCAGTTCTTC. This gives the protein CASSVGFPSGSREQFF.

The rearrangement joins TRBV19 to TRBJ2-7; 12 bases are shared with TRBD2. CDR3 length: 16 amino acids. The germline V gene encodes CDR1 LNHDA and CDR2 SQIVND (reference sequence). V was clipped by 0 bases and J by 5 bases; unmatched bases: 5. The CDR3 sequence is CASSIDRTSGRNEQYF. The CDR3 region has the DNA TGTGCCAGTAGTATAGATCGAACTAGCGGGAGGAACGAGCAGTACTTC. The variable domain in full, completed from reference TRBV19 and TRBJ2-7, reads DGGITQSPKYLFRKEGQNVTLSCEQNLNHDAMYWYRQDPGQGLRLIYYSQIVNDFQKGDIAEGYSVSREKKESFPLTVTSAQKNPTAFYLCASSIDRTSGRNEQYFGPGTRLTVT.

The chain has TRBV3-1 (or the pseudogene TRBV3-2) and TRBJ2-4; D perhaps matches TRBD2 (5 bases). This CDR3 spans 16 amino acids. The germline gives CDR1 LGHDT, CDR2 YNNKEL (reference sequence). The ends were cut back, 2 bases at V and 6 bases at J, with 17 bases in the middle. In DNA, the CDR3 is TGTGCCAGCAGCCAACACTTACGGGAACGGGGAAACATTCAGTACTTC. Translating it yields CASSQHLRERGNIQYF.

Remarks on this clone: One junction end disagrees with the germline gene, perhaps due to a read error. V and J are TRBV4-1 and TRBJ2-1, with D maybe TRBD2 (6 bases). The CDR3 spans 16 residues. Germline lookup yields CDR1 MGHRA and CDR2 YSYEKL. The CDR3 reads CASSLSSASSYNVQFF. The CDR3 bases are TGCGCCAGCAGCCTGTCTAGCGCCAGCTCCTACAATGTGCAGTTCTTC.

J is TRBJ2-1 and V is TRBV6-5; TRBD1 aligns across 7 bases. The CDR3 loop spans 13 amino acids. Germline lookup yields CDR1 MNHEY and CDR2 SVGAGI. The junction had 7 bases not matched to a gene; V was cut back by 7 bases and J by 7 bases. CDR3 amino acids: CASTKDRANEQFF. In DNA, the CDR3 is TGTGCCAGCACCAAAGACAGGGCTAATGAGCAGTTCTTC.

The J gene is TRBJ1-2, the V gene TRBV10-2; 8 bases are shared with TRBD1. The V segment lost 7 bases and the J segment 6 bases; nucleotides outside the gene matches: 7. Germline V CDR1 and CDR2: WSHSY, SAAADI. The CDR3 loop spans 13 amino acids. The CDR3 loop is CASTPDRGNGYTF. CDR3 sequence (DNA): TGCGCCAGCACCCCAGACAGGGGAAATGGCTACACCTTC.

The genes are TRBV5-1 and TRBJ2-3; 10 nucleotides agree with TRBD1. V gave up 4 bases and J gave up 4 bases; unmatched junction bases: 6. Germline V gene sequence: CDR1 SGHRS, CDR2 YFSETQ. The CDR3 extends over 15 amino acids. CDR3 nucleotide sequence: TGCGCCAGCAGCCCCACCGGGACAGGGGCAGATACGCAGTATTTT. It encodes CASSPTGTGADTQYF.

The rearrangement links TRBV9 to TRBJ1-3; the match to TRBD1 covers 7 bases. This CDR3 is built from 14 residues. V shed 3 bases, J shed 3 bases, and the junction held 3 bases outside the gene matches. Germline CDR1 SGDLS, CDR2 YYNGEE. This CDR3 reads CASSAGQSGNTIYF. CDR3 in DNA: TGTGCCAGCAGCGCGGGACAGAGTGGAAACACCATATATTTT. The whole variable domain, remainder taken from reference TRBV9 and TRBJ1-3, is DSGVTQTPKHLITATGQRVTLRCSPRSGDLSVYWYQQSLDQGLQFLIQYYNGEERAKGNILERFSAQQFPDLHSELNLSSLELGDSALYFCASSAGQSGNTIYFGEGSWLTVV.

The chain has TRBV28 and TRBJ2-1; possibly TRBD2 for D (6 bases). Germline-derived CDR1 and CDR2 are MDHEN and SYDVKM. V dropped 6 bases and J dropped 5 bases, with 11 bases sitting between them. This CDR3 has 13 amino acids. The CDR3 loop reads CASRGRIHNEQFF. The DNA for the CDR3 is TGTGCCAGCAGAGGGAGGATACACAATGAGCAGTTCTTC.

This clone was counted a single time. The junction and the germline gene differ at one end; a read error may be behind it. The gene calls are TRBV7-8 and TRBJ1-5; D may be TRBD1 (6 bases). Germline-derived CDR1 and CDR2 are SGHVS and FQNEAQ. This CDR3 is 17 amino acids long. CDR3 nucleotide sequence: TGTGCCAGCAGCTTAAAGGACAGCCACCTTAGCAATCAGCTCCAGCATTTT. This gives the protein CASSLKDSHLSNQLQHF.